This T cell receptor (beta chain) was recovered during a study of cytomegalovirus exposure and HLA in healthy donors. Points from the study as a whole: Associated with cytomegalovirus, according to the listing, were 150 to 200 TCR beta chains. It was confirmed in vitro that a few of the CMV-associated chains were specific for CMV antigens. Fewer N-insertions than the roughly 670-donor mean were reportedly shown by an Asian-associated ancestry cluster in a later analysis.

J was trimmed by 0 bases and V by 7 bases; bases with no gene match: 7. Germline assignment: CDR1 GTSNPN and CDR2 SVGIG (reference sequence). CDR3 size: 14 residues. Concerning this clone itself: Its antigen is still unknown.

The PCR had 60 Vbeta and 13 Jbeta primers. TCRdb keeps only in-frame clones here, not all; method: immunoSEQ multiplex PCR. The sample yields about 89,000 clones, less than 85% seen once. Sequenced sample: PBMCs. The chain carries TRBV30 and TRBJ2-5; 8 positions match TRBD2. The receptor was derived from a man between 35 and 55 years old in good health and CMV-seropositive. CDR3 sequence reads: CAYQRGSHQETQYF. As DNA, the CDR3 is TGTGCCTACCAGCGGGGGAGCCACCAAGAGACCCAGTACTTC.